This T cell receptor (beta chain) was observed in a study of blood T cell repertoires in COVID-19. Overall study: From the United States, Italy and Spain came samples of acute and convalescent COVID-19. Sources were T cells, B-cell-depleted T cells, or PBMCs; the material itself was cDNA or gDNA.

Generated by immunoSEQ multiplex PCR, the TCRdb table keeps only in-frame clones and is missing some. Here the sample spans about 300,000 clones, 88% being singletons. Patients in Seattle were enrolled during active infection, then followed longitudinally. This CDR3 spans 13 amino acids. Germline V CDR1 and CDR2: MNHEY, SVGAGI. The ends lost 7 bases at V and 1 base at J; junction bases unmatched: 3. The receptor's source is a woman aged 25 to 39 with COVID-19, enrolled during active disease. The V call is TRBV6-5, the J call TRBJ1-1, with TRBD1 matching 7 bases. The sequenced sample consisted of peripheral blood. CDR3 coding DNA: TGTGCCAGCACAAAGGGGGCGAACACTGAAGCTTTCTTT. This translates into CASTKGANTEAFF.